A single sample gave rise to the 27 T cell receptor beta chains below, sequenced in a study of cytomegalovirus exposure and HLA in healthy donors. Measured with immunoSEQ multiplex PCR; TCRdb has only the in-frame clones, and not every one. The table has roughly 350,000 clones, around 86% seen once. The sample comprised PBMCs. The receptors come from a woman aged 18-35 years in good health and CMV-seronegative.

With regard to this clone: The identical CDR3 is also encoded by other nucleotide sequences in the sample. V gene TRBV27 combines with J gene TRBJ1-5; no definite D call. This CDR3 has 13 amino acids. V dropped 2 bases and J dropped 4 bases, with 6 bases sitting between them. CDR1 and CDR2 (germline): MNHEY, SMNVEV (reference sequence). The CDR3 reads CASSLVRNQPQHF. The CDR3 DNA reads TGTGCCAGCAGTTTAGTCAGAAATCAGCCCCAGCATTTT.

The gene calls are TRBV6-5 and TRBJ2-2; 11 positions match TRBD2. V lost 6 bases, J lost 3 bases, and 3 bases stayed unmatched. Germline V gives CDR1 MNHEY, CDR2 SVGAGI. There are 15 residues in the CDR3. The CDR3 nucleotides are TGTGCCAGCAGACCGGGACTAGCGGACACCGGGGAGCTGTTTTTT. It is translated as CASRPGLADTGELFF.

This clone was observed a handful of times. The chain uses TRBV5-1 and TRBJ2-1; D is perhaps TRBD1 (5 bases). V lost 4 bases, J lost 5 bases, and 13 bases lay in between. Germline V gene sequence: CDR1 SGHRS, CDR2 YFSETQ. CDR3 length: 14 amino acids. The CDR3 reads CASSRGDIDNEQFF. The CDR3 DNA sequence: TGCGCCAGCAGCAGGGGCGACATTGACAATGAGCAGTTCTTC.

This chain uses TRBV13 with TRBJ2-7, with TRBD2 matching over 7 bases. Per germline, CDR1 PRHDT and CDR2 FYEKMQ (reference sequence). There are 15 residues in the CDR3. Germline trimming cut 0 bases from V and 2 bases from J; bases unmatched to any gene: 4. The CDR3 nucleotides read TGTGCCAGCAGCTTAGGGCCGGGAGGCCCCTACGAGCAGTACTTC. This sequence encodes CASSLGPGGPYEQYF. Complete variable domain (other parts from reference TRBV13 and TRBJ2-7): AAGVIQSPRHLIKEKRETATLKCYPIPRHDTVYWYQQGPGQDPQFLISFYEKMQSDKGSIPDRFSAQQFSDYHSELNMSSLELGDSALYFCASSLGPGGPYEQYFGPGTRLTVT.

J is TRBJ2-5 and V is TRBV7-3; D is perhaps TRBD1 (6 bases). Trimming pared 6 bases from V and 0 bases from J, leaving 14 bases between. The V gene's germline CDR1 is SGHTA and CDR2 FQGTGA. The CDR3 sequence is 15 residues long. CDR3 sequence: CASRSVDRNQETQYF. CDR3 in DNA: TGTGCCAGCAGGAGCGTTGACAGGAACCAAGAGACCCAGTACTTC.

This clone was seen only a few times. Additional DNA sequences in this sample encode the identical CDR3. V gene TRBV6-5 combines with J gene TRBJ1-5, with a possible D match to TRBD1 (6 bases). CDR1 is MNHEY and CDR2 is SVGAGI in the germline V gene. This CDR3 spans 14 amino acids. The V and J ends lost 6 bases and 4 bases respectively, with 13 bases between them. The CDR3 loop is CASRTGGGNQPQHF. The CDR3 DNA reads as TGTGCCAGCAGAACGGGAGGGGGAAATCAGCCCCAGCATTTT.

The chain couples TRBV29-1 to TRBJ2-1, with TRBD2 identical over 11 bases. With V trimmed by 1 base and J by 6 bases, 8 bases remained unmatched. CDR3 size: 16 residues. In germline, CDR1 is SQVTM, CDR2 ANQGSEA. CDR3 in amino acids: CSVEGGSGRGGNEQFF. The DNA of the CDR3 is TGCAGCGTTGAAGGCGGTAGCGGGAGGGGGGGCAATGAGCAGTTCTTC.

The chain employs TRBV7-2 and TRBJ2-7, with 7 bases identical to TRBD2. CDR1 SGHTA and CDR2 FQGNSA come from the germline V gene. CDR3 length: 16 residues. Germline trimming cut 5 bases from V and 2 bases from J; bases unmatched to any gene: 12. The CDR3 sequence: CASSPAGLADAYEQYF. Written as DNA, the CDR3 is TGTGCCAGCAGCCCAGCAGGTCTAGCGGATGCCTACGAGCAGTACTTC.

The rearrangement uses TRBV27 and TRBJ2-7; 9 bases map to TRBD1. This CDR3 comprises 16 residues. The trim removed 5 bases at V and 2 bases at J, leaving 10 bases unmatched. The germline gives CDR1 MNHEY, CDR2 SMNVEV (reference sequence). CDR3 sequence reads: CASSPLAGTGTYEQYF. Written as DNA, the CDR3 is TGTGCCAGCAGTCCTCTGGCCGGGACAGGGACCTACGAGCAGTACTTC.

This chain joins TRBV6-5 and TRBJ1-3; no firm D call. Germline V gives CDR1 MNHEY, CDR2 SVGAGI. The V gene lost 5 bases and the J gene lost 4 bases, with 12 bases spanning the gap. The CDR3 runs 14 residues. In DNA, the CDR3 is TGTGCCAGCAGTGCCAGCGGGTCCGGAAACACCATATATTTT. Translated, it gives CASSASGSGNTIYF.

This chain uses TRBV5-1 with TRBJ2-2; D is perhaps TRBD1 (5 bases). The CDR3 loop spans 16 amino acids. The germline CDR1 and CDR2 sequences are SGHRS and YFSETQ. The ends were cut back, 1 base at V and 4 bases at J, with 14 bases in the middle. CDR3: CASSLRIIDSTGELFF. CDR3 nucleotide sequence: TGCGCCAGCAGCTTGAGAATTATCGACAGCACCGGGGAGCTGTTTTTT.

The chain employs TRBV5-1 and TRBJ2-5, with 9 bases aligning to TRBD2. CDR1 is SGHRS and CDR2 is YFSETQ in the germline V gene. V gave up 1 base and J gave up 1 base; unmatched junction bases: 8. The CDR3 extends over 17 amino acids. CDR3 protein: CASSLLREGLFQETQYF. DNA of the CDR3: TGCGCCAGCAGCTTGTTGCGGGAGGGCCTGTTCCAAGAGACCCAGTACTTC. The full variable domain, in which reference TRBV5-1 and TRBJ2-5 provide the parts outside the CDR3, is KAGVTQTPRYLIKTRGQQVTLSCSPISGHRSVSWYQQTPGQGLQFLFEYFSETQRNKGNFPGRFSGRQFSNSRSEMNVSTLELGDSALYLCASSLLREGLFQETQYFGPGTRLLVL.

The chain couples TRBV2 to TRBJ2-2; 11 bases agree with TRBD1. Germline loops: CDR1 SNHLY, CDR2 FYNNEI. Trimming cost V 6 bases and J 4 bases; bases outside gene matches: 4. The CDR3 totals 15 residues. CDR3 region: CASRGTGGPTGELFF. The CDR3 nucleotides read TGTGCCAGCAGGGGGACAGGGGGTCCCACCGGGGAGCTGTTTTTT.

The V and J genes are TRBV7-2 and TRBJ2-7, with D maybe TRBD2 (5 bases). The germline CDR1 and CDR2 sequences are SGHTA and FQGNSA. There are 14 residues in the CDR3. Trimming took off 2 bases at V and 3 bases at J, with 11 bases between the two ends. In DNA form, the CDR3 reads TGTGCCAGCAGCTTAACACCGGGGTACTACGAGCAGTACTTC. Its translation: CASSLTPGYYEQYF.

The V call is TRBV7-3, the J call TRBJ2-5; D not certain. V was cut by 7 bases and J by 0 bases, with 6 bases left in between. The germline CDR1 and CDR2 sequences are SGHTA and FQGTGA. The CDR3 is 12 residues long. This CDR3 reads CASTLYQETQYF. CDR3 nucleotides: TGTGCCAGCACCCTGTACCAAGAGACCCAGTACTTC.

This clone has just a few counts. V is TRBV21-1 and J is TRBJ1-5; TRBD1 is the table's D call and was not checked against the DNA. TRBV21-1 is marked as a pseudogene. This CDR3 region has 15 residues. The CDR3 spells CASSPRGYSNQPQHF. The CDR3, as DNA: TGTGCCAGCAGCCCGAGGGGGTATAGCAATCAGCCCCAGCATTTT.

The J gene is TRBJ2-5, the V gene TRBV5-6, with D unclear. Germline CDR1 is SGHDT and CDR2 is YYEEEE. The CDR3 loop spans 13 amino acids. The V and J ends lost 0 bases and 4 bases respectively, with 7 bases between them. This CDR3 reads CASSLGQIETQYF. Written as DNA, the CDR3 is TGTGCCAGCAGCTTGGGGCAAATAGAGACCCAGTACTTC.

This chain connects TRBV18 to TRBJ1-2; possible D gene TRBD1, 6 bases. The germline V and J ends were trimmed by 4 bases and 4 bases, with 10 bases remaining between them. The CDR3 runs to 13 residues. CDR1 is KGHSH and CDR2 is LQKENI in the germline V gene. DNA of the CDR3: TGTGCCAGCTCACTGGACAGAAGCTATGGCTACACCTTC. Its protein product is CASSLDRSYGYTF.

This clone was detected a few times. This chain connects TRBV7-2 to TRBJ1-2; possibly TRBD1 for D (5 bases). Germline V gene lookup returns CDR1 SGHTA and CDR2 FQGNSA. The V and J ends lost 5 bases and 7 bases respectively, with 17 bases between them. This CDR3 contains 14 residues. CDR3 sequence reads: CASSLAGGGLGYTF. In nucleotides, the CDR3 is TGTGCCAGCAGCCTTGCGGGGGGAGGGCTTGGCTACACCTTC.

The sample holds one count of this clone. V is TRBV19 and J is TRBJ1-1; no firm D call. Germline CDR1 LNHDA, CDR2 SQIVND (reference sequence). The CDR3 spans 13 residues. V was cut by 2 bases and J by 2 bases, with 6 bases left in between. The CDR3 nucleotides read TGTGCCAGTAGTATACCCTCCAACACTGAAGCTTTCTTT. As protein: CASSIPSNTEAFF.

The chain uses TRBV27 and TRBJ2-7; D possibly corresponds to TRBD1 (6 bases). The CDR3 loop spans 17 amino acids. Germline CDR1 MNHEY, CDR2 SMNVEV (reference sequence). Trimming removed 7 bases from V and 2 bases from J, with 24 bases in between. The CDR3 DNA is TGTGCCAGCAAAAACGGGACATCCGAGGGTCGGCCCTACGAGCAGTACTTC. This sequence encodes CASKNGTSEGRPYEQYF.

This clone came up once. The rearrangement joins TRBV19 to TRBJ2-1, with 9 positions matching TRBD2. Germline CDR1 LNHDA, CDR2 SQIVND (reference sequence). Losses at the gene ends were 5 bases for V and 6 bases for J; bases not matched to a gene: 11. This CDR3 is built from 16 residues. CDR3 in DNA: TGTGCCAGTAGTGCCTACCTGGGACTAGCAAGCAATGAGCAGTTCTTC. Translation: CASSAYLGLASNEQFF.

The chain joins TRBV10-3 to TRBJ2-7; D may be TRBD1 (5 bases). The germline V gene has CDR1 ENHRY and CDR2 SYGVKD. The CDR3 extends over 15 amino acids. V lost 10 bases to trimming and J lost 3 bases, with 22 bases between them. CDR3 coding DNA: TGTGCCACCTTCTCACCCGTCCAGGGTATCTACGAGCAGTACTTC. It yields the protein CATFSPVQGIYEQYF.

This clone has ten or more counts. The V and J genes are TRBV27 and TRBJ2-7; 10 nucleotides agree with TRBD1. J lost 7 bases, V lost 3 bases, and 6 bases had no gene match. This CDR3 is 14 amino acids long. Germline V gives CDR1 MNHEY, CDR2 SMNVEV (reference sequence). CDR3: CASSFGTGAREQYF. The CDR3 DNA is TGTGCCAGCAGTTTTGGGACAGGGGCTAGGGAGCAGTACTTC.

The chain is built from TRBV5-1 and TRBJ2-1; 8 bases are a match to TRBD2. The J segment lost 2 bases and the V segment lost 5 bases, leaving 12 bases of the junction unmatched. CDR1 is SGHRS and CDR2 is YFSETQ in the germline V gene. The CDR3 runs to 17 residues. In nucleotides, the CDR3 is TGCGCCAGCAGGGATCCTACTAGCGGTGAGGCCTACAATGAGCAGTTCTTC. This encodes CASRDPTSGEAYNEQFF.

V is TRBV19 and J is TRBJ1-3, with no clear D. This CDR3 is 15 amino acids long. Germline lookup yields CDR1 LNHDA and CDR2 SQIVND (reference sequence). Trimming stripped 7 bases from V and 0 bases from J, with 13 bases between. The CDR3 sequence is CASIRQADSGNTIYF. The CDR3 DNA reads TGTGCCAGTATAAGGCAGGCCGACTCTGGAAACACCATATATTTT.

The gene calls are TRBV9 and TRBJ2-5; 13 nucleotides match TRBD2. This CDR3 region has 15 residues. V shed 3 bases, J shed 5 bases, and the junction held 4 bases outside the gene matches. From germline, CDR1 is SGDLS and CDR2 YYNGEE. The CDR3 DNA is TGTGCCAGCAGCGCCGGACTAGCGGGAGCGGAGACCCAGTACTTC. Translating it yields CASSAGLAGAETQYF.